What follows is one TCR beta chain and its context. Its antigen is undetermined. Version v3.0 of the immunoSEQ assay ran at survey level. Clones were sequenced by immunoSEQ multiplex PCR, and TCRdb holds only the in-frame ones, with some missing. The sample contains 25,000 to 30,000 clones, around 85% of which appear only once. The data are from a study of long-term antiretroviral therapy in people with HIV. The V end was cut by 1 base, the J end by 5 bases, with 14 bases between. From germline, CDR1 is SGHAT and CDR2 FQNNGV. The CDR3 spans 15 residues. Whole-study results and caveats: Repertoire dominance by clones expanded before ART was seen at all time points.

Per donor, at least one pre-ART and at least two post-ART PBMC samples were obtained. HIV-positive participants were all treated in the United States. The samples comprised about 0.85-11 million cryopreserved PBMC ahead of DNA extraction. The receptor was derived from a man in his forties or fifties with HIV. The rearrangement joins TRBV11-2 to TRBJ1-2, with D unresolved. This specimen was unsorted PBMCs, taken 3 years after starting antiretroviral therapy. CDR3 sequence reads: CASSLALGKNYGYTF. Here the CDR3 DNA reads TGTGCCAGCAGCTTAGCTTTAGGGAAGAATTATGGCTACACCTTC.